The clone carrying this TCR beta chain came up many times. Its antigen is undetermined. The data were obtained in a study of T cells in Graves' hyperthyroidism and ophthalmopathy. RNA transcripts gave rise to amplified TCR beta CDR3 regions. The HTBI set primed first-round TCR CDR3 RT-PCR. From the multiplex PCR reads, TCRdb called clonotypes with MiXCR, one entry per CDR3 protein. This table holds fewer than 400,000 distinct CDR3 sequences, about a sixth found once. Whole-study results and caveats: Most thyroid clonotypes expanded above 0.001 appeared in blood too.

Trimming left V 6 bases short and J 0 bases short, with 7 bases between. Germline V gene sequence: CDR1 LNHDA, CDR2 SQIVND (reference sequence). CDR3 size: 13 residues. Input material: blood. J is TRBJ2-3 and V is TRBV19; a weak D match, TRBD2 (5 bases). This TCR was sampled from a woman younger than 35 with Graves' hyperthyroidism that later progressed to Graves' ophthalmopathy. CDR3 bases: TGTGCCAGTAGAGCGGCTAGCACAGATACGCAGTATTTT. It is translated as CASRAASTDTQYF.